The next 12 T cell receptor beta chains were all read from a single sample in a study of human T cells and chemical hapten exposure. As for time point: pre-sensitization, week 0. The sample's treatment: therapeutic diphenylcyclopropenone sensitization with weekly scalp DPC. TCRdb used MiXCR to reprocess the RACE reads, holding one entry per CDR3 protein. The table shows some 70,000 distinct CDR3 sequences, with 9.5% to 13% occurring only once. The source material was whole blood, sampled in connection with sensitization to the hapten diphenylcyclopropenone (DPC). These receptors all come from a woman between 45 and 65 years old with alopecia areata. Some clones in this sample may be carry-over from other donors' samples.

This clonotype was counted ten times or more. The chain links TRBV19 to TRBJ2-7, with 9 bases lining up with TRBD1. This CDR3 is 15 amino acids long. The germline V gene has CDR1 LNHDA and CDR2 SQIVND (reference sequence). V lost 3 bases, J lost 3 bases, and 6 bases stayed unmatched. The CDR3 DNA follows: TGTGCCAGTAGTATTTTAGGGACAGGGATCTACGAGCAGTACTTC. It codes for CASSILGTGIYEQYF.

The V and J genes are TRBV28 and TRBJ2-3; D is perhaps TRBD1 or TRBD2 (5 bases each). The CDR3 runs 13 residues. Trimming left V 4 bases short and J 10 bases short, with 15 bases between. Germline CDR1 reads MDHEN; CDR2 reads SYDVKM. CDR3 in DNA: TGTGCCAGCAGTTCACTCCCCACGGGGCCGCAGTATTTT. Residues: CASSSLPTGPQYF.

This clonotype was picked up a small number of times. CDR3 DNA: TGTGCCAGCATCTCTTCCCCGGGACAGGGGGCCTACGAGCAGTACTTC. Protein product: CASISSPGQGAYEQYF. This sequence joins TRBV6-1 and TRBJ2-7; TRBD1 aligns across 11 bases. Losses at the gene ends were 7 bases for V and 2 bases for J; bases not matched to a gene: 10. The CDR3 is made up of 16 amino acids. CDR1 and CDR2 from the germline V gene are MNHNS and SASEGT.

The V and J genes are TRBV18 and TRBJ2-7; a possible D gene is TRBD2 (7 bases). The CDR3 consists of 15 residues. V shed 3 bases and J shed 3 bases, with 15 bases lying between them. Germline values: CDR1 KGHSH, CDR2 LQKENI. CDR3 residues: CASSPGGAPDYEQYF. CDR3 coding DNA: TGTGCCAGCTCACCGGGGGGGGCTCCCGACTACGAGCAGTACTTC.

The chain links TRBV29-1 to TRBJ1-1; D might be TRBD1 (5 bases). The CDR3 is 15 amino acids. Per the germline V gene, CDR1 is SQVTM and CDR2 is ANQGSEA. V was trimmed by 4 bases and J by 0 bases, leaving 15 bases between them. The CDR3 bases are TGCAGCGTTGTTCGGCAGGGTTCCATGAACACTGAAGCTTTCTTT. As protein: CSVVRQGSMNTEAFF.

This sequence joins TRBV20-1 and TRBJ1-3; D not resolved. The CDR3 length is 13 residues. The germline gives CDR1 DFQATT, CDR2 SNEGSKA (reference sequence). V gave up 6 bases and J gave up 0 bases, with 9 bases separating them. CDR3 sequence reads: CSALTYSGNTIYF. Written as DNA, the CDR3 is TGCAGTGCCCTAACCTACTCTGGAAACACCATATATTTT.

The chain is built from TRBV6-2 or TRBV6-3 and TRBJ2-1, with unresolved D. This CDR3 has 15 residues. V lost 6 bases, J lost 0 bases, and 12 bases lay in between. Per the germline V gene, CDR1 is MNHEY and CDR2 is SVGEGT. The CDR3: CASRSFGPSYNEQFF. CDR3 coding DNA: TGTGCCAGCAGGTCCTTTGGGCCCTCCTACAATGAGCAGTTCTTC.

Comment on this clonotype: A much larger clone differs from this one at a single base, so this may be a read error. Here the CDR3 DNA reads TGTGCCAGCAGCTTACGGGGGCACACTGAAGCTTTCTTT. Translated: CASSLRGHTEAFF. The chain recombines TRBV7-2 with TRBJ1-1, with D possibly matching TRBD1 (6 bases). Per the germline V gene, CDR1 is SGHTA and CDR2 is FQGNSA. The V end was cut by 2 bases, the J end by 3 bases, with 7 bases between. CDR3 length equals 13 residues.

This clonotype was counted many times. This sequence joins TRBV2 and TRBJ2-7; D is possibly TRBD2 (5 bases). Germline values: CDR1 SNHLY, CDR2 FYNNEI. The CDR3 has 11 amino acids. The ends were cut back, 4 bases at V and 8 bases at J, with 9 bases in the middle. As DNA, the CDR3 is TGTGCCAGCAGTGGACGGGATAAGCAGTACTTC. Translation: CASSGRDKQYF.

The gene calls are TRBV28 and TRBJ1-6, with D hard to call. This CDR3 has 16 amino acids. Trimming pared 4 bases from V and 1 base from J, leaving 11 bases between. Germline CDR1 MDHEN, CDR2 SYDVKM. The chain's CDR3 is CASSSLRGSYNSPLHF. The DNA for the CDR3 is TGTGCCAGCAGTTCCCTTCGGGGTTCCTATAATTCACCCCTCCACTTT.

This clonotype was counted many times. J is TRBJ2-5 and V is TRBV7-2; D tentatively fits TRBD1 or TRBD2 (5 bases each). Germline V gene data show CDR1 as SGHTA and CDR2 as FQGNSA. The CDR3 extends over 14 amino acids. V lost 0 bases to trimming and J lost 1 base, with 6 bases between them. CDR3 bases: TGTGCCAGCAGCTTAGCCGGGACCCAAGAGACCCAGTACTTC. Translated, it gives CASSLAGTQETQYF.

This clonotype was seen once. The chain has TRBV2 and TRBJ1-5, with D maybe TRBD1 (5 bases). Trimming removed 4 bases from V and 0 bases from J, with 10 bases in between. The CDR3 has 15 residues. Germline CDR1 and CDR2: SNHLY and FYNNEI. CDR3 nucleotides: TGTGCCAGCAGTGGACAGCAGCATAGCAATCAGCCCCAGCATTTT. Translated, it gives CASSGQQHSNQPQHF.